This T cell receptor beta chain was obtained from a study of T cells in Graves' hyperthyroidism and ophthalmopathy. TCR beta CDR3 region amplification was performed from RNA transcripts. RT-PCR in the first round (using the HTBI primer set) targeted the TCR CDR3. MiXCR, run by TCRdb on the multiplex PCR reads, gives a single entry per CDR3 protein. The sample yields roughly 300,000 distinct CDR3 sequences, less than 30% seen once. Initially, at the first diagnosis of hyperthyroidism and before any ophthalmopathy symptoms, blood was sampled. This CDR3 has 13 amino acids. V lost 6 bases, J lost 5 bases, and 14 bases lay in between.

Source material: blood. The clonotype comes from a man aged 40-55 years with Graves' hyperthyroidism that later progressed to Graves' ophthalmopathy. This chain links TRBV12-3 or TRBV12-4 with TRBJ2-7, with D unclear. The CDR3 DNA sequence: TGTGCCAGCAGGGCGACCACCTCTGACGAGCAGTACTTC. Translating it yields CASRATTSDEQYF.